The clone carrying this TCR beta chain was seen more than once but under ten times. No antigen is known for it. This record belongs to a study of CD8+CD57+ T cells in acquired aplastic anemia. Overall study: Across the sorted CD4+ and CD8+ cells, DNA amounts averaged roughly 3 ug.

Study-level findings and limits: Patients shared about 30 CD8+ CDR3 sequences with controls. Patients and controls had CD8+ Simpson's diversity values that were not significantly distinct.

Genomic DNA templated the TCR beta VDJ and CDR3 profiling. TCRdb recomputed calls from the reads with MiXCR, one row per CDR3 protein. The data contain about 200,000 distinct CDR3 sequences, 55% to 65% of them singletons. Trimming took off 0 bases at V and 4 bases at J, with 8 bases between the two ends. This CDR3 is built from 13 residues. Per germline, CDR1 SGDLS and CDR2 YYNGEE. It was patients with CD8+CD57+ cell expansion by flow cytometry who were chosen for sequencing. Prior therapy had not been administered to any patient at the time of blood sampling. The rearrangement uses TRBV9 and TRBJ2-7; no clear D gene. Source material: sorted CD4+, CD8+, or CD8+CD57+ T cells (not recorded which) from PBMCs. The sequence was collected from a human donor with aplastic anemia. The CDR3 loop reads CASSVGGQYEQYF. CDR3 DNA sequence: TGTGCCAGCAGCGTAGGAGGTCAATACGAGCAGTACTTC. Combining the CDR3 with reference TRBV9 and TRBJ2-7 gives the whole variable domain DSGVTQTPKHLITATGQRVTLRCSPRSGDLSVYWYQQSLDQGLQFLIQYYNGEERAKGNILERFSAQQFPDLHSELNLSSLELGDSALYFCASSVGGQYEQYFGPGTRLTVT.